This TCR beta chain was documented in a study of regulatory T cells in long-lasting Graves disease. Whole-study findings and limits: Persistent patients shared more public clonotypes (under 3,000) than newly diagnosed patients (about 1,000). When disease was persistent, TRBV28, TRBJ1-2 and TRBJ2-5 were the favored segments.

V dropped 2 bases and J dropped 0; count of bases not matched to a gene: 4. The CDR3 totals 15 residues. Germline-derived CDR1 and CDR2 are ENHRY and SYGVKD. Assembly of TCR beta libraries relied on iRepertoire HTBI primers together with Arm-PCR of CDR3 regions. Original processing methods: Spanning all samples, the identified segments comprised over 50 TRBV and 14 to 15 TRBJ. TCRdb analysed the multiplex PCR reads with MiXCR anew, one entry per CDR3 protein. These V and J calls originate from TCRdb's pipeline instead of the authors' own analysis. The table has 350,000 to 450,000 distinct CDR3 sequences, around a fifth seen once. In this sample, this clonotype turned up many times. Antigen specificity is unknown. The time point: persistent/refractory GD, antithyroid drugs over 5 years with positive TRAb. The TCR library was prepared using RNA isolated from PBMCs.

The clonotype comes from a female donor with Graves disease. This chain connects TRBV10-3 to TRBJ2-7; 7 bases agree with TRBD1. Sequencing was performed on peripheral blood mononuclear cells (PBMCs), taken when the disease was refractory, from a patient treated with antithyroid drugs. DNA of the CDR3: TGTGCCATCAGTGAGGCCCGGGACAGCTCCTACGAGCAGTACTTC. This gives the protein CAISEARDSSYEQYF.